A single sample is the source of the 14 T cell receptor beta chains below, sequenced in a study of blood T cell repertoires in COVID-19. Only in-frame clones appear in the TCRdb table, and some are missing; sequencing was by immunoSEQ multiplex PCR. The table has around 25,000 clones, more than 75% seen once. The sequencing sample was made of peripheral blood. The receptor source for this set is a man over 45 with active COVID-19.

This clone is medium-sized by share. J is TRBJ1-5 and V is TRBV7-8, with D maybe TRBD1 (6 bases). V was shortened by 5 bases and J by 6 bases, with 17 bases between the two germline ends. The CDR3 spans 15 residues. CDR1 SGHVS and CDR2 FQNEAQ come from the germline V gene. Here the CDR3 DNA reads TGTGCCAGCAGCCTATTACAGGGTCCAAGTCAGCCCCAGCATTTT. Encoded protein: CASSLLQGPSQPQHF.

The J gene is TRBJ2-2, the V gene TRBV10-3; 14 positions agree with TRBD2. V dropped 8 bases and J dropped 7; count of bases not matched to a gene: 12. Germline CDR1 ENHRY, CDR2 SYGVKD. The CDR3 sequence is 17 residues long. CDR3 DNA: TGTGCCATCCCATCGCCCGGGACTAGCGGGGGTAACGGGGAGCTGTTTTTT. Translated, it gives CAIPSPGTSGGNGELFF.

This sequence joins TRBV4-1 and TRBJ2-3, with 10 bases matching TRBD1. V shed 1 base, J shed 2 bases, and the junction held 3 bases outside the gene matches. The V gene's germline CDR1 is MGHRA and CDR2 YSYEKL. This CDR3 comprises 16 residues. The CDR3 sequence: CASSQAGQGNTDTQYF. The DNA of the CDR3 is TGCGCCAGCAGCCAAGCGGGACAGGGGAACACAGATACGCAGTATTTT.

This chain uses TRBV10-3 with TRBJ2-1, with D tentatively TRBD1 (6 bases). CDR1 is ENHRY and CDR2 is SYGVKD in the germline V gene. V lost 7 bases, J lost 6 bases, and 16 bases lay in between. The CDR3 runs 14 residues. The CDR3 region is CAIMTTGKSNEQFF. In DNA form, the CDR3 reads TGTGCCATCATGACCACAGGGAAGAGCAATGAGCAGTTCTTC.

V usage is TRBV6-5 and J usage is TRBJ1-1; D uncertain. This CDR3 region has 14 residues. The germline V gene has CDR1 MNHEY and CDR2 SVGAGI. V lost 0 bases to trimming and J lost 1 base, with 6 bases between them. The CDR3 bases are TGTGCCAGCAGTTACTCGAGCGCGAACACTGAAGCTTTCTTT. Encoded protein: CASSYSSANTEAFF.

The rearrangement links TRBV3-1 (or the pseudogene TRBV3-2) to TRBJ2-7, with 7 bases aligning to TRBD1. Germline V gene sequence: CDR1 LGHDT, CDR2 YNNKEL (reference sequence). With 4 bases clipped from V and 2 bases from J, the junction kept 5 bases outside the gene matches. The CDR3 sequence is 14 residues long. The CDR3 DNA reads as TGTGCCAGCAGCCTTGGACAGGCAACCTACGAGCAGTACTTC. This codes for CASSLGQATYEQYF.

The sample holds a few counts of this clone. This rearrangement joins TRBV7-9 to TRBJ2-7, with D perhaps matching TRBD1 (6 bases). The ends were cut back, 4 bases at V and 6 bases at J, with 10 bases in the middle. Germline CDR1 SEHNR, CDR2 FQNEAQ (reference sequence). The CDR3 spans 12 residues. CDR3 protein: CASSSQGFEQYF. As DNA, the CDR3 is TGTGCCAGCAGCTCACAGGGATTCGAGCAGTACTTC.

The rearrangement joins TRBV18 to TRBJ2-1; maybe TRBD2 (6 bases). The CDR3 contains 16 residues. The germline CDR1 and CDR2 sequences are KGHSH and LQKENI. The V end lost 2 bases, the J end lost 4 bases, and 15 bases lay between the germline ends. Here the CDR3 DNA reads TGTGCCAGCTCACCATTAAGGGGCGCGGGGTACAATGAGCAGTTCTTC. This gives the protein CASSPLRGAGYNEQFF.

The J gene is TRBJ2-7, the V gene TRBV7-2; TRBD2 aligns across 8 bases. The ends lost 3 bases at V and 5 bases at J; junction bases unmatched: 9. The germline gives CDR1 SGHTA, CDR2 FQGNSA. The CDR3 spans 15 residues. This CDR3 reads CASSFLGGGYDEQYF. CDR3 bases: TGTGCCAGCAGCTTTCTCGGCGGGGGGTACGACGAGCAGTACTTC.

This clone was counted once. V gene TRBV7-2 combines with J gene TRBJ1-6, with no clear D. The V end was cut by 8 bases, the J end by 6 bases, with 8 bases between. CDR3 length: 12 amino acids. Germline lookup yields CDR1 SGHTA and CDR2 FQGNSA. The CDR3 nucleotides read TGTGCCAGCGGGCAGTTTAATTCACCCCTCCACTTT. It yields the protein CASGQFNSPLHF.

This chain links TRBV6-5 with TRBJ1-1; no firm D call. The CDR3 covers 11 residues. From germline, CDR1 is MNHEY and CDR2 SVGAGI. Trimming removed 5 bases from V and 5 bases from J, with 6 bases in between. CDR3 nucleotide sequence: TGTGCCAGCAGTCGGAGAACTGAAGCTTTCTTT. Translating gives CASSRRTEAFF.

This chain uses TRBV6-2 or TRBV6-3 with TRBJ1-2, with TRBD1 identical over 7 bases. The CDR3 covers 14 residues. Trimming cost V 4 bases and J 5 bases; bases outside gene matches: 7. CDR1 MNHEY and CDR2 SVGEGT come from the germline V gene. The CDR3: CASSWSTTGYGYTF. CDR3 DNA sequence: TGTGCCAGCAGTTGGTCGACGACAGGGTATGGCTACACCTTC.

This chain joins TRBV4-2 and TRBJ2-1; 10 bases are a match to TRBD1. In germline, CDR1 is LGHNA, CDR2 YNFKEQ. Losses at the gene ends were 3 bases for V and 6 bases for J; bases not matched to a gene: 5. This CDR3 region has 15 residues. The CDR3 region is CASSQEGQGSNEQFF. CDR3 nucleotide sequence: TGTGCCAGCAGCCAGGAGGGACAGGGGTCCAATGAGCAGTTCTTC.

This clone turned up a few times. The rearrangement joins TRBV18 to TRBJ1-5, with TRBD1 as a possible D gene (5 bases). Trimming left V 3 bases short and J 11 bases short, with 17 bases between. This CDR3 is built from 14 residues. Germline-derived CDR1 and CDR2 are KGHSH and LQKENI. The CDR3 DNA follows: TGTGCCAGCTCACCGACAGCCCATTTAGAGGCCCAGCATTTT. It yields the protein CASSPTAHLEAQHF.